This TCR beta chain derives from a study of somatic mutations in cytotoxic T cells in rheumatoid arthritis (dated by TCRdb to 2016 to 2017). General notes on the study: Patient peripheral blood (around 30 ml EDTA) was drawn right after diagnosis and before any treatment started. Some V beta antibody-stained T-cell populations were flow-sorted on a FACSAria II or Sony SH800 at nearly 100% purity, and sorted V beta1+ cells also underwent TCRB sequencing. In newly diagnosed rheumatoid arthritis without treatment, the study examined if expanded CD8+ T-cell clones harbor somatic mutations, relying on TCRB deep sequencing to characterize clonality. TCRB deep sequencing covered some 60 patients with rheumatoid arthritis along with 15 to 25 healthy controls. The median ages of the patient and control groups were essentially identical.

Sequencing of TCRB CDR3 was done on genomic DNA with the immunoSEQ assay. Processing in the source paper ran as follows. Published virus-specific TCRB sequences were compared with patient CD8+ clones larger than 1%, and only a few matches were found. Only productive TCRB rearrangements were included in the analyses. Clonality was expressed as a Shannon entropy-based productive clonality index, with each clone defined by a unique TCRB CDR3 sequence. Repertoire overlap between two samples was calculated from the template counts of each clone relative to total templates per sample. A correlation with a Spearman r of more than 0.6 was found between V-gene usage by flow cytometry and V-gene usage by TCRB sequencing. The clones in this table, taken by TCRdb from immuneACCESS, are in-frame only. Not every clone is retained; where verified, under half of the shortfall comes from an unresolved V gene, and the cause of the rest is unknown. D and trimming come from the DNA, and the V and J calls and clone size come from that table. The sample table shows under 20,000 clones, and about 70% are seen once. The ten largest make up 18% of the sample.

CD4+ and CD8+ cells were isolated by positive magnetic bead selection on an AutoMACS, and purity was checked by flow cytometry. A TCR V beta antibody panel was used in flow cytometry to screen first for clonal expansions, which were then characterized by TCRB deep sequencing of sorted CD8+ fractions. Isolation of peripheral blood mononuclear cells was done through Ficoll-Paque PLUS density gradient separation. DNA from CD4-enriched, CD8-enriched or PBMC samples was extracted using Nucleospin Tissue or Tissue XS kits and then quantified on a Qubit 2.0 fluorometer. V and J are trimmed by 5 bases and 4 bases, and the gene matches miss 10 bases of the junction. The germline V gene sets CDR1 to MDHEN and CDR2 to SYDVKM. Reading from cysteine to phenylalanine, the CDR3 counts 15 amino acids. Just the 45-base CDR3 DNA is kept, in frame starting at base 1. This clone appeared a single time. Its specific antigen is unknown. No base quality information exists; no much larger clone differs at one position.

Here is what the overall study found, with its caveats: No adjustment for multiple comparisons was made for the slight TRBV07 underrepresentation in patients. In patients, CD8+ clonality rose with age (Spearman r ≈ 0.49), which was not the case in healthy controls. Several identical CD8+ TCRB sequences were found in both blood and synovial fluid, and in about an eighth of the roughly 60 patients the largest CD8+ clone exceeded 20% of CD8+ cells. CD8+ T-cell clonality did not differ significantly between rheumatoid arthritis patients and age-matched healthy controls. It was unknown which antigens the expanded CD8+ clones targeted, and their absence from virus-specific databases did not exclude viral specificity.

The TCR was taken from an adult with rheumatoid arthritis. The rearrangement combines TRBV28 with TRBJ1-2, with TRBD1 identical over 7 junction bases. The sequenced material came from CD8+ T cells sorted from blood. The CDR3 has the sequence CASSPPPGQSYGYTF. At the DNA level, the sequence is TGTGCCAGCAGTCCGCCCCCGGGACAGAGCTATGGCTACACCTTC.